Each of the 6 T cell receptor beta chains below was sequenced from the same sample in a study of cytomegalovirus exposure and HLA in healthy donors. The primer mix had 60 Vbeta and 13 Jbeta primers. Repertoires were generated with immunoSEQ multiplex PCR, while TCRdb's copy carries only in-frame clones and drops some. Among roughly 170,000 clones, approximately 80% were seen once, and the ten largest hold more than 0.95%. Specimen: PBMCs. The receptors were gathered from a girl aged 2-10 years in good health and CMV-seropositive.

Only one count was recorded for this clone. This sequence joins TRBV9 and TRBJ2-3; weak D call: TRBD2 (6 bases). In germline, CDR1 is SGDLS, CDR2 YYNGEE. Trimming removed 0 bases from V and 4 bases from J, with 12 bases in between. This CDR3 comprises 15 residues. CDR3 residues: CASSVAGTVADTQYF. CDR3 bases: TGTGCCAGCAGCGTAGCAGGGACTGTTGCAGATACGCAGTATTTT.

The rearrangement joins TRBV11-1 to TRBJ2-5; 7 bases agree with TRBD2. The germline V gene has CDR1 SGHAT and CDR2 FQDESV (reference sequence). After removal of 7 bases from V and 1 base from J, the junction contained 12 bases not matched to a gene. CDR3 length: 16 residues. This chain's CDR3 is CASNRRDSGGQETQYF. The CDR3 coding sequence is TGTGCCAGCAACCGAAGGGACTCGGGGGGCCAAGAGACCCAGTACTTC.

The CDR3 coding sequence is TGTGCCAGCAGTGAAAGGGGACTAGCGGGAGTAACATACGAGCAGTACTTC. Protein sequence: CASSERGLAGVTYEQYF. This rearrangement joins TRBV6-1 to TRBJ2-7, with 14 bases matching TRBD2. Unmatched junction bases numbered 7, after V lost 2 bases and J lost 4 bases. CDR3 length: 17 amino acids. Germline CDR1 reads MNHNS; CDR2 reads SASEGT.

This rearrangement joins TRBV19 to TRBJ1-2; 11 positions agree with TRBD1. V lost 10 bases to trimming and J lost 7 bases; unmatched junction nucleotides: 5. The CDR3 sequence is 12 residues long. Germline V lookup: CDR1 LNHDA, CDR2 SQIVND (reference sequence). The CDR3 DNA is TGTGCCACAGGACAGGGGGCAGGTGGCTACACCTTC. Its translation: CATGQGAGGYTF.

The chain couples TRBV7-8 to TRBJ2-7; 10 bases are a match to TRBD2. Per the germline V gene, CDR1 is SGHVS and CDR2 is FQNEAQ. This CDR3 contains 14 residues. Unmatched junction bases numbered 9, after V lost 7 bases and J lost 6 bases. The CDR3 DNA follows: TGTGCCAGCACCGAAGCGGGAGGGGTCGGCGAGCAGTACTTC. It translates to CASTEAGGVGEQYF. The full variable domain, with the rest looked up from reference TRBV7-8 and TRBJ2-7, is GAGVSQSPRYKVAKRGQDVALRCDPISGHVSLFWYQQALGQGPEFLTYFQNEAQLDKSGLPSDRFFAERPEGSVSTLKIQRTQQEDSAVYLCASTEAGGVGEQYFGPGTRLTVT.

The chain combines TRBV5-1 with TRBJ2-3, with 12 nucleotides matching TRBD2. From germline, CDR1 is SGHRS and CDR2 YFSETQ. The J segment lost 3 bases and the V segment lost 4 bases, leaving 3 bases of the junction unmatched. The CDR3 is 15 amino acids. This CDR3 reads CASSPTSGGTDTQYF. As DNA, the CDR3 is TGCGCCAGCAGCCCGACTAGCGGGGGAACAGATACGCAGTATTTT.